What follows are 2 T cell receptor beta chains derived from one specimen sequenced in a study of blood T cell repertoires in COVID-19. TCRdb's copy holds only in-frame clones and misses some; the assay was immunoSEQ multiplex PCR. Of fewer than 200,000 clones in the sample, around 83% were seen once. Sequencing used peripheral blood. The source is a woman aged 70-85 years who had recovered from COVID-19.

V and J are TRBV2 and TRBJ2-3; the D gene is possibly TRBD1 (6 bases). The CDR3 runs 16 residues. The V gene lost 6 bases and the J gene lost 5 bases, with 21 bases spanning the gap. The germline CDR1 and CDR2 sequences are SNHLY and FYNNEI. The CDR3 here is CASRRGWGTSGDTQYF. DNA for the CDR3: TGTGCCAGCAGGAGGGGGTGGGGGACCTCAGGAGATACGCAGTATTTT.

The chain recombines TRBV3-1 (or the pseudogene TRBV3-2) with TRBJ2-7, with 11 bases matching TRBD2. The V segment lost 0 bases and the J segment 2 bases; nucleotides outside the gene matches: 3. This CDR3 region has 16 residues. CDR1 and CDR2 from the germline V gene are LGHDT and YNNKEL (reference sequence). CDR3 in DNA: TGTGCCAGCAGCCAAGATGGGACTAGCGGCACCTACGAGCAGTACTTC. This translates into CASSQDGTSGTYEQYF.